This TCR beta chain was identified during a study of response to subunit inactivated influenza vaccine. One entry per CDR3 protein results from TCRdb running MiXCR on the RT-PCR reads. Among some 550,000 distinct CDR3 sequences, approximately 20% were seen once, and the ten largest hold 2.5% to 3%. The sample was also linked to a second study, of T cells expressing NK-cell markers. This second study says: A 5'RACE template switching approach incorporating UMIs was used to make TCR beta cDNA. Sorted CD3+CD56-NKG2C+, CD3+CD56+NKG2C- and CD3+CD56+NKG2C+ T cells were the source of the TCR beta repertoires. The authors sequenced eight donors, of whom seven were HCMV-seropositive and one was seronegative.

The TCR sequence derives from a man aged 45-65 years who received an inactivated influenza vaccine. Sequencing used CD4+ T cells sorted from PBMCs, obtained roughly 12 days after vaccination.

The CDR3 is CASSDRVSGNTIYF. CDR3 bases: TGTGCCAGCAGTGACAGGGTCTCTGGAAACACCATATATTTT. This rearrangement joins TRBV25-1 to TRBJ1-3; D may be TRBD1 (5 bases). Between the trimmed V and J ends, which lost 3 bases and 0 bases, there was a span of 6 bases. Germline loops: CDR1 MGHDK, CDR2 SYGVNS. The CDR3 spans 14 residues. The whole variable domain, remainder taken from reference TRBV25-1 and TRBJ1-3, is EADIYQTPRYLVIGTGKKITLECSQTMGHDKMYWYQQDPGMELHLIHYSYGVNSTEKGDLSSESTVSRIRTEHFPLTLESARPSHTSQYLCASSDRVSGNTIYFGEGSWLTVV.